These 14 T cell receptor beta chains were sequenced from one sample in a study of T cells in Graves' hyperthyroidism and ophthalmopathy. TCR beta CDR3 sequences were amplified from RNA transcripts. TCR CDR3 underwent first-round RT-PCR with the HTBI primer set. MiXCR, applied by TCRdb to the multiplex PCR reads, yields one record per CDR3 protein. This sample has 300,000 to 450,000 distinct CDR3 sequences, with 13% to 15% found just once. Sample: blood. The receptors derive from a woman between 25 and 40 years old with Graves' ophthalmopathy.

This clonotype was seen ten or more times. The CDR3 region is CASLQILAGESREQFF. CDR3 sequence (DNA): TGTGCCAGCTTGCAGATACTAGCGGGGGAGTCTCGTGAGCAGTTCTTC. The chain combines TRBV28 with TRBJ2-1; 11 bases map to TRBD2. CDR3 length equals 16 residues. Trimming took 8 bases from V and 9 from J; bases not matched to a gene: 15. Germline lookup yields CDR1 MDHEN and CDR2 SYDVKM.

CDR3 nucleotides: TGTGCCTGGCTAAGGAACACTGAAGCTTTCTTT. Its translation is CAWLRNTEAFF. The chain is built from TRBV30 and TRBJ1-1; D is uncertain. The CDR3 is 11 amino acids. CDR1 and CDR2 from the germline V gene are GTSNPN and SVGIG (reference sequence). Trimming took off 5 bases at V and 1 base at J, with 5 bases between the two ends.

This clonotype was observed many times. The chain combines TRBV2 with TRBJ2-3; 13 nucleotides line up with TRBD2. This CDR3 is 15 amino acids long. CDR1 and CDR2 from the germline V gene are SNHLY and FYNNEI. V lost 6 bases, J lost 5 bases, and 5 bases stayed unmatched. The CDR3 nucleotides read TGTGCCAGCAGAGGACTAGCGGGGGCAGGAGATACGCAGTATTTT. This gives the protein CASRGLAGAGDTQYF.

This clonotype came up many times. This chain links TRBV7-8 with TRBJ2-3, with a weak D call TRBD1 (6 bases). Germline lookup yields CDR1 SGHVS and CDR2 FQNEAQ. V lost 5 bases to trimming and J lost 5 bases, with 20 bases between them. CDR3 length: 16 amino acids. CDR3 loop: CASSPRVGASGDTQYF. The CDR3 DNA reads as TGTGCCAGCAGCCCGAGGGTGGGGGCGAGCGGAGATACGCAGTATTTT.

There are a few counts of this clonotype. This sequence joins TRBV12-3 or TRBV12-4 and TRBJ2-2; tentative D call: TRBD1 (7 bases). The CDR3 has 15 residues. V was trimmed by 5 bases and J by 4 bases, leaving 14 bases between them. The CDR3 DNA is TGTGCCAGCAGTCCCGCCCAGGGGGGCACCGGGGAGCTGTTTTTT. As protein: CASSPAQGGTGELFF.

This clonotype has ten or more counts. The CDR3 sequence is CASSGRDRLNQPQHF. Written as DNA, the CDR3 is TGTGCCAGCAGTGGCCGGGACAGATTAAATCAGCCCCAGCATTTT. This sequence joins TRBV6-1 and TRBJ1-5; 7 positions match TRBD1. The V segment lost 4 bases and the J segment 4 bases; nucleotides outside the gene matches: 7. This CDR3 region has 15 residues. CDR1 is MNHNS and CDR2 is SASEGT in the germline V gene.

This clonotype was counted many times. The V and J genes are TRBV20-1 and TRBJ1-3; TRBD1 is a possible D gene (5 bases). Germline-derived CDR1 and CDR2 are DFQATT and SNEGSKA (reference sequence). The CDR3 sequence is 15 residues long. V lost 1 base and J lost 3, with 13 bases in between. CDR3 nucleotide sequence: TGCAGTGCTAGAGGGGACTCTTCGCTTGGAAACACCATATATTTT. It translates to CSARGDSSLGNTIYF.

The CDR3 is CASSIDGTDYEQYF. The CDR3 DNA reads as TGTGCCAGTAGTATAGACGGGACAGACTACGAGCAGTACTTC. The chain has TRBV19 and TRBJ2-7, with 7 positions matching TRBD1. Per the germline V gene, CDR1 is LNHDA and CDR2 is SQIVND (reference sequence). The CDR3 totals 14 residues. V lost 0 bases, J lost 3 bases, and 2 bases stayed unmatched.

This clonotype was seen repeatedly, ten times or more. The chain carries TRBV20-1 and TRBJ1-3; the match to TRBD1 covers 9 bases. CDR3 length: 16 residues. In germline, CDR1 is DFQATT, CDR2 SNEGSKA (reference sequence). The V segment lost 4 bases and the J segment 0 bases; nucleotides outside the gene matches: 7. The CDR3 DNA reads TGCAGTGCTAAAACTTGGACAGGGGCCTCTGGAAACACCATATATTTT. This codes for CSAKTWTGASGNTIYF.

The chain carries TRBV29-1 and TRBJ1-4; no clear D. CDR1 is SQVTM and CDR2 is ANQGSEA in the germline V gene. V was trimmed by 7 bases and J by 4 bases, leaving 25 bases between them. There are 17 residues in the CDR3. The CDR3 nucleotides read TGCAGCGCCATTACAGTCGCCCCACAGACCTTTAATGAAAAACTGTTTTTT. This translates into CSAITVAPQTFNEKLFF.

There are many counts of this clonotype. The V call is TRBV13, the J call TRBJ2-3, with 8 bases that match TRBD2. This CDR3 has 20 residues. V lost 4 bases to trimming and J lost 0 bases; unmatched junction nucleotides: 18. Germline CDR1 PRHDT, CDR2 FYEKMQ (reference sequence). The CDR3 DNA reads TGTGCCAGCAGCTCCACGTCCCAGCGGGGGCTTGATTCTAGCACAGATACGCAGTATTTT. It is translated as CASSSTSQRGLDSSTDTQYF.

In its sample, this clonotype was seen a few times. The CDR3 reads CASGGQGISSGANVLTF. In DNA form, the CDR3 reads TGCGCCAGCGGTGGACAGGGCATATCCTCTGGGGCCAACGTCCTGACTTTC. The genes are TRBV5-1 and TRBJ2-6; TRBD1 matches at 8 bases. The CDR3 is 17 residues long. V dropped 7 bases and J dropped 0; count of bases not matched to a gene: 9. CDR1 SGHRS and CDR2 YFSETQ come from the germline V gene.

This sequence joins TRBV14 and TRBJ1-3; TRBD1 is a possible D gene (5 bases). The V end was cut by 1 base, the J end by 0 bases, with 10 bases between. This CDR3 is 16 amino acids long. From germline, CDR1 is SGHDN and CDR2 FVKESK. CDR3 DNA: TGTGCCAGCAGCCAAGGTCTGGGGCGCTCTGGAAACACCATATATTTT. As protein: CASSQGLGRSGNTIYF.

The table lists this clonotype with many counts. The chain couples TRBV11-3 to TRBJ2-1, with TRBD2 matching over 12 bases. The CDR3 runs 16 residues. In germline, CDR1 is SGHNT, CDR2 YENEEA. V lost 8 bases, J lost 2 bases, and 7 bases stayed unmatched. The CDR3 reads CASSLAGGMAYNEQFF. The CDR3 bases are TGTGCCAGCTCACTAGCGGGGGGCATGGCCTACAATGAGCAGTTCTTC.